Below, one T cell receptor beta chain is given with its context. This sample is part of a study of radiotherapy plus CTLA-4 blockade in lung cancer. Those patients who had chemo-refractory metastatic non-small-cell lung cancer were given focal radiation along with CTLA-4 blockade through ipilimumab. Sequenced by immunoSEQ multiplex PCR; TCRdb stores in-frame clones only, minus some. The profile shows around 41,000 clones, 65% to 70% of them singletons. The receptor was isolated from a human donor with non-small cell lung cancer who had a partial response to radiotherapy plus ipilimumab. Specimen: peripheral blood, collected from a patient treated with radiotherapy plus ipilimumab.

DNA of the CDR3: TGTGCCAGCTCACCGGGCAGGTCCGGGACTAGCGGGAGGGGTGAGCAGTACTTC. Translation: CASSPGRSGTSGRGEQYF. The J gene is TRBJ2-7, the V gene TRBV18; TRBD2 matches at 16 bases. The V gene's germline CDR1 is KGHSH and CDR2 LQKENI. The CDR3 sequence is 18 residues long. J was trimmed by 7 bases and V by 3 bases; bases with no gene match: 12.